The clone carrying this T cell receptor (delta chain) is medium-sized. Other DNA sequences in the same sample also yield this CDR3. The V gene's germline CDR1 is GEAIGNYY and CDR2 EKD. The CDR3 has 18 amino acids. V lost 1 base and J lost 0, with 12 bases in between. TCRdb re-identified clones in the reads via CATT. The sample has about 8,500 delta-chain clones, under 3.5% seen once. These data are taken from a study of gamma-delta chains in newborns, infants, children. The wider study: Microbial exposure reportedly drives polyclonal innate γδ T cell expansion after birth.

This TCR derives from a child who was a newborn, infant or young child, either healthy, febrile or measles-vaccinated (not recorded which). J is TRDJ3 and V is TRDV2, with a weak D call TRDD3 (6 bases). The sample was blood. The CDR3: CACDTVGALSWDTRQMFF. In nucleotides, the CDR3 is TGTGCCTGTGACACGGTGGGGGCCCTCTCCTGGGACACCCGACAGATGTTTTTC.